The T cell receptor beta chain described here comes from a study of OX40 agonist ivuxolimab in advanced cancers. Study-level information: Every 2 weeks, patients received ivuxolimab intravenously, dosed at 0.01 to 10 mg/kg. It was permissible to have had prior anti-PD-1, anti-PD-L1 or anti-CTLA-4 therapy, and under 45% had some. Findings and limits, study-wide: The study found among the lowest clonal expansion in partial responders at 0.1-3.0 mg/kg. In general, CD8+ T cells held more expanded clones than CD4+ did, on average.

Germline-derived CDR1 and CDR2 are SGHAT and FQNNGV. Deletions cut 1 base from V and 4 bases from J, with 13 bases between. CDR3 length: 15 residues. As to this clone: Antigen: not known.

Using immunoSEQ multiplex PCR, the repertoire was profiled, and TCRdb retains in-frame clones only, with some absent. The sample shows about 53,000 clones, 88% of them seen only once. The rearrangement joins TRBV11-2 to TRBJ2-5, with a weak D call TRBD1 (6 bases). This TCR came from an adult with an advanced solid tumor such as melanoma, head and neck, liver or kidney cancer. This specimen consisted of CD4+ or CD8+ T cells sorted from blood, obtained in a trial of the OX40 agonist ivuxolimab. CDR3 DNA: TGTGCCAGCAGCTTAGGGCCGACAGGAACAGAGACCCAGTACTTC. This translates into CASSLGPTGTETQYF.